The source of this T cell receptor (beta chain) is a study of blood T cells in healthy people across ages. General study findings and limits: The authors considered diversity estimates from one million T cells to be underestimates. Because sorting was not performed, PBMCs prevented conclusive naive versus antigen-experienced comparison.

This clonotype was seen a handful of times. Its cognate antigen is unknown. Alongside a J-beta primer mix, a sample-barcoded 5' primer served in a second PCR lasting about 6 to 11 cycles. From the 5' RACE reads, TCRdb called clonotypes with MiXCR, one entry per CDR3 protein. The table records hundreds of thousands of distinct CDR3 sequences, more than 20% of them present only once. Germline-derived CDR1 and CDR2 are SGHRS and YFSETQ. The CDR3 consists of 18 residues. The sample also formed part of further work on T cells of mothers and their children. In that study: The second PCR's M1S primer added sample barcodes and 2-4 random nucleotides. Microchimeric T cell clones that persisted were not detected.

The gene calls are TRBV5-1 and TRBJ2-5, with 9 bases matching TRBD2. The DNA matches TRBJ2-1 better at its end, which makes the J call doubtful. The clonotype was recovered from a boy younger than 18 in good health. Sequences were obtained from blood. This chain's CDR3 is CASSPRLGGGAFYNEQFF. As DNA, the CDR3 is TGCGCCAGCAGCCCCCGGTTGGGCGGGGGGGCCTTCTACAATGAGCAGTTCTTC.